This T cell receptor beta chain comes out of a study of blood T cell repertoires in COVID-19. For the study at large: Italy, Spain and the United States were the sources of the convalescent and acute COVID-19 samples.

Germline lookup yields CDR1 WSHSY and CDR2 SAAADI. This CDR3 contains 14 residues. V shed 3 bases and J shed 2 bases, with 11 bases lying between them. The method was immunoSEQ multiplex PCR; TCRdb's version includes in-frame clones alone and lacks a portion of them. The sample has roughly 390,000 clones, more than 70% seen once. In Seattle, patients joined the study during active infection and were tracked longitudinally. The rearrangement joins TRBV10-2 to TRBJ2-7; maybe TRBD1 (5 bases). The sequence derives from a woman in her 30s with COVID-19, enrolled during active disease. The material sequenced was peripheral blood. The CDR3 loop is CASSDQGPTYEQYF. The CDR3 DNA sequence: TGCGCCAGCAGTGATCAGGGCCCTACCTACGAGCAGTACTTC.